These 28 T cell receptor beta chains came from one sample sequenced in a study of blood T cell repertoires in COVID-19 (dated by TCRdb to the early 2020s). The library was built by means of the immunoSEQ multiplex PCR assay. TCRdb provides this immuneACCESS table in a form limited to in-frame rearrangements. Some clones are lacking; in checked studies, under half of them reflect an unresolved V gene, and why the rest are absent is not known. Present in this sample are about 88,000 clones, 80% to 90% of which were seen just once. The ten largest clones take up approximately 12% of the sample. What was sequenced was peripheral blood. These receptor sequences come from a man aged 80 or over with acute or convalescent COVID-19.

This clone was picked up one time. The CDR3 region is CASSLVQGARNTEAFF. The CDR3 DNA sequence: TGTGCCAGCAGCTTGGTACAGGGGGCTAGGAACACTGAAGCTTTCTTT. J is TRBJ1-1 and V is TRBV5-8; TRBD1 matches 9 bases. From germline, CDR1 is SGHTS and CDR2 YDEGEE. This CDR3 is built from 16 residues. The ends lost 0 bases at V and 1 base at J; junction bases unmatched: 4.

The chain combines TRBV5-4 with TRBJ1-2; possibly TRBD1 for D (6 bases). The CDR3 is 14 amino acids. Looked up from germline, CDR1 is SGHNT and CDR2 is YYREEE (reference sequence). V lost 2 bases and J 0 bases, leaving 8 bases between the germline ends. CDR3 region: CASSLGGSNYGYTF. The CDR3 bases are TGTGCCAGCAGCTTAGGGGGTTCTAACTATGGCTACACCTTC.

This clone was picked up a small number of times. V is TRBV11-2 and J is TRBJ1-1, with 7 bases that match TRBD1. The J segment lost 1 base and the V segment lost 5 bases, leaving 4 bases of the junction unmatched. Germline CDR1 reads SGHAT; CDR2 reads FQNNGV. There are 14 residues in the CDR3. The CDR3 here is CASSPRGQNTEAFF. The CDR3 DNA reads TGTGCCAGCAGCCCGAGGGGGCAGAACACTGAAGCTTTCTTT.

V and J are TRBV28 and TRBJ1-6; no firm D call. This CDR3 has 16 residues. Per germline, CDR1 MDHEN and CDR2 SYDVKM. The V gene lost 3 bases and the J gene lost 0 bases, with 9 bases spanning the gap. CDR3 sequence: CASSFSGSSYNSPLHF. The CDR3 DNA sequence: TGTGCCAGCAGTTTTTCGGGGAGCTCCTATAATTCACCCCTCCACTTT.

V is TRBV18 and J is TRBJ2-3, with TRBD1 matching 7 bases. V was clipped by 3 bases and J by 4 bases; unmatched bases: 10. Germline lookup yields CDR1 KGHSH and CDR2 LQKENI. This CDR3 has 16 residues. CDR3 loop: CASSPRTGTAADTQYF. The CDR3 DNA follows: TGTGCCAGCTCACCGAGAACCGGGACAGCGGCAGATACGCAGTATTTT.

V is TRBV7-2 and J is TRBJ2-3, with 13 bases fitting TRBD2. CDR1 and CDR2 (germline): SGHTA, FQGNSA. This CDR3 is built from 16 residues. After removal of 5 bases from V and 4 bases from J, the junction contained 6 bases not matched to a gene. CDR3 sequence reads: CASSPGLAGVADTQYF. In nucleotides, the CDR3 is TGTGCCAGCAGCCCAGGACTAGCGGGAGTCGCAGATACGCAGTATTTT.

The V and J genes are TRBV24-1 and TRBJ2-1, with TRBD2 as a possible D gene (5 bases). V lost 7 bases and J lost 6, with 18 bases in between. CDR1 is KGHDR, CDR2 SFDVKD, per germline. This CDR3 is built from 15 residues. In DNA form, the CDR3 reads TGTGCCACCAGGGCCCCGGGTCAAGGAGGCAATGAGCAGTTCTTC. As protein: CATRAPGQGGNEQFF.

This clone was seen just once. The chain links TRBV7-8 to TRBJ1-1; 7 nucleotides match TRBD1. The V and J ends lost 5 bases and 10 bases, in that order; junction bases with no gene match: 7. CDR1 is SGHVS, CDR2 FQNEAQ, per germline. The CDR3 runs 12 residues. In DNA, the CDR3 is TGTGCCAGCAGCCCGGACAGGAACGGAGCTTTCTTT. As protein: CASSPDRNGAFF.

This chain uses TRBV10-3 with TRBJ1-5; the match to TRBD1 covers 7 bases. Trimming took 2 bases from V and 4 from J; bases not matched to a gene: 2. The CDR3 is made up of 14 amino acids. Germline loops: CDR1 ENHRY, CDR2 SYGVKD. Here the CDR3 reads CAISEDRVNQPQHF. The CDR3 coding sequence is TGTGCCATCAGTGAGGACAGGGTAAATCAGCCCCAGCATTTT.

This CDR3 reads CASTPTRGNTEAFF. The CDR3, as DNA: TGTGCCAGCACTCCTACCAGGGGGAACACTGAAGCTTTCTTT. The chain links TRBV6-5 to TRBJ1-1; D might be TRBD1 (6 bases). The CDR3 covers 14 residues. CDR1 MNHEY and CDR2 SVGAGI come from the germline V gene. The V end was cut by 7 bases, the J end by 1 base, with 13 bases between.

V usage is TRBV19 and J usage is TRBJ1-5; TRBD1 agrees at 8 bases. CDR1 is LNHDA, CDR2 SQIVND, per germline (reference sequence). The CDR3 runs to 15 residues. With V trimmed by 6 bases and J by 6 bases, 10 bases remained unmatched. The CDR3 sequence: CASRVGGTGLQPQHF. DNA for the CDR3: TGTGCCAGTAGGGTCGGGGGGACAGGCCTTCAGCCCCAGCATTTT.

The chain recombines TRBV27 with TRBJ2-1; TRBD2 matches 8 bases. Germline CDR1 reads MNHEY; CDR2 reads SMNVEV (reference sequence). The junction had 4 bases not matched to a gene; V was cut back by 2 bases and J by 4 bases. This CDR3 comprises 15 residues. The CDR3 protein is CASSLTSGLYNEQFF. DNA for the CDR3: TGTGCCAGCAGTTTAACTAGCGGCCTATACAATGAGCAGTTCTTC.

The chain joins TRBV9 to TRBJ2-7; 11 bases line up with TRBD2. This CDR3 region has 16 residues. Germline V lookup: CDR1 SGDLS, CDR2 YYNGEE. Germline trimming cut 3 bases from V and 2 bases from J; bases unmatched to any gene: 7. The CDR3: CASSESGTSGPYEQYF. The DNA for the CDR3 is TGTGCCAGCAGCGAGTCCGGGACTAGCGGACCCTACGAGCAGTACTTC.

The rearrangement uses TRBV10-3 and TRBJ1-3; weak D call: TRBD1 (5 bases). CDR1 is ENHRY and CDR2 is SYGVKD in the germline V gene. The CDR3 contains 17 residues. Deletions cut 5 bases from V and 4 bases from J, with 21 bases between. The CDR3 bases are TGTGCCATCAGTCAACTCGTAGGCAGGGTGGCAGGAAACACCATATATTTT. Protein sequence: CAISQLVGRVAGNTIYF.

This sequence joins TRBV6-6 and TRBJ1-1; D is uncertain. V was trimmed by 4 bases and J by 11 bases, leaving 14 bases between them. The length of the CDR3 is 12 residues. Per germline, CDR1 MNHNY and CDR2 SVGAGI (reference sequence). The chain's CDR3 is CASSFAVAEAFF. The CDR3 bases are TGTGCCAGCAGTTTCGCGGTGGCGGAGGCTTTCTTT.

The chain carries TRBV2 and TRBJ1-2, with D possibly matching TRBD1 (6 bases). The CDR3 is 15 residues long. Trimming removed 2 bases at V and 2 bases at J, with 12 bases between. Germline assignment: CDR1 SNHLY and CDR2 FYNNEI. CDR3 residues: CASSERGGRNYGYTF. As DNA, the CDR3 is TGTGCCAGCAGTGAAAGGGGGGGTAGGAACTATGGCTACACCTTC.

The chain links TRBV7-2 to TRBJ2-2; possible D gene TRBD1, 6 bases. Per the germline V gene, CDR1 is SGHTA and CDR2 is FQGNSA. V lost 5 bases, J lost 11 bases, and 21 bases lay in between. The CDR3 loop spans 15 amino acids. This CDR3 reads CASSRGRTAEIELFF. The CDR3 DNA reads TGTGCCAGCAGCAGGGGCCGGACAGCGGAGATTGAGCTGTTTTTT.

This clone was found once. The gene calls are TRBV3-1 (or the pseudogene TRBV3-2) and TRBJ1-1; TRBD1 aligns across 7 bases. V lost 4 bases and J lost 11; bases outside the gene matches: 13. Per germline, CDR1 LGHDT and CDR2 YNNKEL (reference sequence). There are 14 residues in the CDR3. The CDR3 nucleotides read TGTGCCAGCAGCCTTCGGGACAGCTCCTCGCTGGCTTTCTTT. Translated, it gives CASSLRDSSSLAFF.

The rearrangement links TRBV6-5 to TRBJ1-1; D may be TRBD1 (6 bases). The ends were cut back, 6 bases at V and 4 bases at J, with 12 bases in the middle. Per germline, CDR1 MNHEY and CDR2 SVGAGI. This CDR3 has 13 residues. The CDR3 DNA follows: TGTGCCAGCAGCACGAAAGGGGGCACTGAAGCTTTCTTT. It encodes CASSTKGGTEAFF.

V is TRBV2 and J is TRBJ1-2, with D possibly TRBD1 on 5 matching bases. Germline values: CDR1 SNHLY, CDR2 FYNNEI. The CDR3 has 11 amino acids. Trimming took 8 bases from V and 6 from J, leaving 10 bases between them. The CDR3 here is CASHNRNGYTF. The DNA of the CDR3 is TGTGCCAGCCATAACAGGAATGGCTACACCTTC.

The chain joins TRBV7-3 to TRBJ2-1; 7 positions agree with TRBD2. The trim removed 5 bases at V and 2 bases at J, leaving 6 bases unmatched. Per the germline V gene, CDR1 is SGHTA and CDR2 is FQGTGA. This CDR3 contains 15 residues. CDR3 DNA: TGTGCCAGCAGCCGATCAGCGGGGACCTACAATGAGCAGTTCTTC. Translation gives CASSRSAGTYNEQFF.

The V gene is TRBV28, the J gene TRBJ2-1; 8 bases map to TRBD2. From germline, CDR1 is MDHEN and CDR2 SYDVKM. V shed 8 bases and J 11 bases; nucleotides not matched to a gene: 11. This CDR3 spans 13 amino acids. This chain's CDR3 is CASRNPLAGQQFF. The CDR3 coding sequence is TGTGCCAGCCGAAATCCCTTAGCGGGACAGCAGTTCTTC.

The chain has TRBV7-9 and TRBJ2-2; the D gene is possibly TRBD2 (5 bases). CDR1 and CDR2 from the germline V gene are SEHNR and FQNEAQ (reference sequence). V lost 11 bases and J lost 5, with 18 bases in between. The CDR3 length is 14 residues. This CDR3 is CALPPGRGTGELFF. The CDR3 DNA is TGTGCCTTACCACCAGGACGCGGGACCGGGGAGCTGTTTTTT.

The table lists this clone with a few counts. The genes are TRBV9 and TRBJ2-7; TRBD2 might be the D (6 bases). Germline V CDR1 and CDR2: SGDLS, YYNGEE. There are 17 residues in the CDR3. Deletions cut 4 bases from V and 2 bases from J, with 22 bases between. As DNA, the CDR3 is TGTGCCAGCAGCCCTCCAACCCGGGACTGGGATCCCTACGAGCAGTACTTC. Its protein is CASSPPTRDWDPYEQYF.

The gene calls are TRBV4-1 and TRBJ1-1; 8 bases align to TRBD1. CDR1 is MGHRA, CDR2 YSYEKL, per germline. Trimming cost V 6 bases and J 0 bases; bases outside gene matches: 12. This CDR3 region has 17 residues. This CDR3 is CASSSDQGAGMNTEAFF. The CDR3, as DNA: TGCGCCAGCAGTTCCGATCAGGGGGCCGGAATGAACACTGAAGCTTTCTTT.

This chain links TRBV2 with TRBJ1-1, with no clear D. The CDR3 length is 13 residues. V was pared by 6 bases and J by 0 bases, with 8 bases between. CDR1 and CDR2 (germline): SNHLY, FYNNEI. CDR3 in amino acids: CASRDTLNTEAFF. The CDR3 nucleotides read TGTGCCAGCAGAGACACGTTGAACACTGAAGCTTTCTTT.

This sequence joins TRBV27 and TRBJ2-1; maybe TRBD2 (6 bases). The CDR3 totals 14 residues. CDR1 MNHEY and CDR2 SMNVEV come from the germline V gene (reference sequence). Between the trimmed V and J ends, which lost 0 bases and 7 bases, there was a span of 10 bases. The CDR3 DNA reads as TGTGCCAGCAGTTTATCGCCCGCGGGGAATGAGCAGTTCTTC. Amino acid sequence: CASSLSPAGNEQFF.

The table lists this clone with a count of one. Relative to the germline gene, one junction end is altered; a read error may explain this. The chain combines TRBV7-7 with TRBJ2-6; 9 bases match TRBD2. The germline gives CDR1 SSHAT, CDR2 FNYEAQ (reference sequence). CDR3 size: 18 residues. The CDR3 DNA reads TGTGCTAGCAGCCGCGAGGCTAGCGGGATGTCTGGGGCCAACGTCCTGACTTTC. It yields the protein CASSREASGMSGANVLTF.